Shown below are 30 T cell receptor beta chains from a single sample sequenced in a study of blood T cell repertoires in COVID-19 (TCRdb year 2020). The receptor library was made with the immunoSEQ multiplex PCR assay. Held by TCRdb, this immuneACCESS table contains in-frame sequences only and omits some clones. Under half of the omission traces to an unresolved V gene where checked; the cause of the rest is unknown. Within this sample are roughly 290,000 clones, with about 89% of them counted one time only. Jointly, the top ten make up about 0.8% of the sample. The sample consisted of peripheral blood. The receptors were gathered from a young man with acute or convalescent COVID-19.

The gene calls are TRBV10-1 and TRBJ2-1; 9 positions match TRBD2. CDR1 WNHNN and CDR2 SYGVQD come from the germline V gene (reference sequence). V gave up 3 bases and J gave up 4 bases; unmatched junction bases: 4. This CDR3 comprises 15 residues. The CDR3, as DNA: TGCGCCAGCAGTGATAGCGGGGGTCCTTACAATGAGCAGTTCTTC. Translating gives CASSDSGGPYNEQFF.

The rearrangement uses TRBV19 and TRBJ2-1, with unresolved D. The V end lost 0 bases, the J end lost 1 base, and 10 bases lay between the germline ends. Germline-derived CDR1 and CDR2 are LNHDA and SQIVND (reference sequence). This CDR3 comprises 16 residues. The CDR3 protein is CASSIDGTVSYNEQFF. The CDR3 coding sequence is TGTGCCAGTAGTATAGACGGTACGGTTTCCTACAATGAGCAGTTCTTC.

This rearrangement joins TRBV27 to TRBJ1-2, with 8 bases fitting TRBD1. From germline, CDR1 is MNHEY and CDR2 SMNVEV (reference sequence). CDR3 size: 13 residues. V was pared by 6 bases and J by 8 bases, with 8 bases of the junction left unmatched. CDR3 in DNA: TGTGCCAGCAGGCTACAGGGGGGTAAGGGCTACACCTTC. As protein: CASRLQGGKGYTF.

This chain links TRBV11-2 with TRBJ2-1, with a tentative D call TRBD2 (6 bases). V dropped 2 bases and J dropped 4 bases, with 15 bases sitting between them. From germline, CDR1 is SGHAT and CDR2 FQNNGV. The CDR3 loop spans 16 amino acids. DNA of the CDR3: TGTGCCAGCAGCTTACCCATGCGGACTACTTACAATGAGCAGTTCTTC. Translating gives CASSLPMRTTYNEQFF.

CDR3 amino acids: CASSLGTSSNQPQHF. The CDR3 DNA sequence: TGTGCCAGCAGCTTAGGGACTTCGAGCAATCAGCCCCAGCATTTT. V is TRBV7-9 and J is TRBJ1-5; no definite D call. The germline V gene has CDR1 SEHNR and CDR2 FQNEAQ (reference sequence). The V end lost 1 base, the J end lost 1 base, and 8 bases lay between the germline ends. The CDR3 is made up of 15 amino acids.

This clone occurred once. The V call is TRBV6-5, the J call TRBJ1-5, with TRBD1 identical over 7 bases. The CDR3 is 13 residues long. Trimming cost V 4 bases and J 5 bases; bases outside gene matches: 2. Per germline, CDR1 MNHEY and CDR2 SVGAGI. The CDR3 spells CASSSGGHQPQHF. The CDR3 DNA reads TGTGCCAGCAGTTCAGGGGGACATCAGCCCCAGCATTTT.

The chain uses TRBV9 and TRBJ2-6; 7 bases are shared with TRBD2. The germline V gene has CDR1 SGDLS and CDR2 YYNGEE. Trimming took 2 bases from V and 2 from J; bases not matched to a gene: 1. CDR3 length equals 15 residues. The CDR3 here is CASSVGGTGANVLTF. For the CDR3, the DNA is TGTGCCAGCAGCGTCGGGGGGACTGGGGCCAACGTCCTGACTTTC.

This clone was seen only once. The chain couples TRBV6-5 to TRBJ1-1, with a weak D call TRBD1 (6 bases). Germline CDR1 and CDR2: MNHEY and SVGAGI. The CDR3 consists of 13 residues. Trimming left V 4 bases short and J 6 bases short, with 12 bases between. Here the CDR3 reads CASSWAQGPEAFF. The DNA of the CDR3 is TGTGCCAGCAGTTGGGCGCAGGGGCCTGAAGCTTTCTTT.

The chain is built from TRBV19 and TRBJ1-5; D might be TRBD1 (5 bases). The V end lost 0 bases, the J end lost 5 bases, and 11 bases lay between the germline ends. Per the germline V gene, CDR1 is LNHDA and CDR2 is SQIVND (reference sequence). This CDR3 spans 15 amino acids. The CDR3 here is CASSIEGGVHQPQHF. CDR3 bases: TGTGCCAGTAGTATAGAAGGAGGGGTCCATCAGCCCCAGCATTTT.

The gene calls are TRBV5-5 and TRBJ2-2, with D possibly matching TRBD1 (8 bases). The CDR3 totals 18 residues. V gave up 7 bases and J gave up 0 bases, with 22 bases separating them. The germline CDR1 and CDR2 sequences are SGHKS and YYEKEE (reference sequence). CDR3 bases: TGTGCCAGCTCCCCCGTGGGAGGGACAGGACCGAACACCGGGGAGCTGTTTTTT. This gives the protein CASSPVGGTGPNTGELFF.

The chain links TRBV28 to TRBJ1-2; 7 positions agree with TRBD1. V shed 2 bases and J 4 bases; nucleotides not matched to a gene: 10. The germline V gene has CDR1 MDHEN and CDR2 SYDVKM. The CDR3 spans 16 residues. DNA for the CDR3: TGTGCCAGCAGTTTACAAATACAGGGGCGAATCTATGGCTACACCTTC. Its protein product is CASSLQIQGRIYGYTF.

The chain combines TRBV6-5 with TRBJ1-2; 7 bases are shared with TRBD1. Trimming removed 8 bases from V and 4 bases from J; junction bases left unmatched: 13. CDR3 length: 15 residues. The germline V gene has CDR1 MNHEY and CDR2 SVGAGI. CDR3 protein: CASVIQDRVAYGYTF. CDR3 sequence (DNA): TGTGCCAGCGTTATCCAAGACAGGGTTGCCTATGGCTACACCTTC.

This chain uses TRBV6-5 with TRBJ1-3; tentative D call: TRBD1 (6 bases). V was cut by 6 bases and J by 0 bases, with 12 bases left in between. Germline assignment: CDR1 MNHEY and CDR2 SVGAGI. The CDR3 runs 15 residues. DNA for the CDR3: TGTGCCAGCAGCGACCGGGGACACTCTGGAAACACCATATATTTT. It codes for CASSDRGHSGNTIYF.

The CDR3 nucleotides are TGTGCCAGCAGCTTAAAACGGGTCAATCAGCCCCAGCATTTT. Its translation: CASSLKRVNQPQHF. This rearrangement joins TRBV7-8 to TRBJ1-5; D ambiguous. CDR3 length: 14 amino acids. Germline CDR1 and CDR2: SGHVS and FQNEAQ. V gave up 2 bases and J gave up 3 bases, with 8 bases separating them.

J is TRBJ2-2 and V is TRBV10-3; D is unclear. CDR1 ENHRY and CDR2 SYGVKD come from the germline V gene. Trimming took 3 bases from V and 1 from J, leaving 6 bases between them. The CDR3 has 14 amino acids. CDR3 nucleotide sequence: TGTGCCATCAGTGACCAACAGAACACCGGGGAGCTGTTTTTT. This sequence encodes CAISDQQNTGELFF.

In nucleotides, the CDR3 is TGCGCCAGCAGCTTGTATGTGGACAGCATGAACACTGAAGCTTTCTTT. The encoded protein is CASSLYVDSMNTEAFF. This chain connects TRBV5-1 to TRBJ1-1, with D possibly being TRBD1 (6 bases). Between the trimmed V and J ends, which lost 1 base and 0 bases, there was a span of 13 bases. This CDR3 is built from 16 residues. Germline V gene data show CDR1 as SGHRS and CDR2 as YFSETQ.

V and J are TRBV5-1 and TRBJ1-6, with TRBD1 matching 10 bases. The V gene's germline CDR1 is SGHRS and CDR2 YFSETQ. This CDR3 is built from 18 residues. The V gene end was trimmed by 2 bases and the J gene end by 1 base; junction bases not matched to a gene: 6. The CDR3 DNA reads TGCGCCAGCAGCTTTAACCCGGGACAGGGGTCCTATAATTCACCCCTCCACTTT. Encoded protein: CASSFNPGQGSYNSPLHF.

The chain employs TRBV7-9 and TRBJ1-4; D not resolved. The CDR3 is made up of 12 amino acids. V shed 5 bases and J shed 5 bases, with 6 bases lying between them. Germline V lookup: CDR1 SEHNR, CDR2 FQNEAQ (reference sequence). CDR3 nucleotide sequence: TGTGCCAGCAGCCCAGAAAATGAAAAACTGTTTTTT. Amino acid sequence: CASSPENEKLFF.

This clone was seen once. CDR3 in amino acids: CAWTGTSGQETQYF. CDR3 DNA: TGTGCCTGGACTGGGACTAGCGGACAAGAGACCCAGTACTTC. The chain employs TRBV30 and TRBJ2-5; TRBD2 matches at 11 bases. Germline V gives CDR1 GTSNPN, CDR2 SVGIG (reference sequence). V lost 4 bases, J lost 2 bases, and 3 bases stayed unmatched. The CDR3 sequence is 14 residues long.

This sequence joins TRBV6-5 and TRBJ2-1; 7 bases align to TRBD1. The CDR3 sequence is 14 residues long. Germline V gene sequence: CDR1 MNHEY, CDR2 SVGAGI. J was trimmed by 8 bases and V by 2 bases; bases with no gene match: 6. The CDR3 spells CASSYRDSQDEQFF. The CDR3 region has the DNA TGTGCCAGCAGTTACCGGGACAGCCAAGATGAGCAGTTCTTC.

This chain links TRBV9 with TRBJ1-3; D is perhaps TRBD1 (6 bases). The CDR3 covers 14 residues. Trimming removed 6 bases from V and 0 bases from J, with 10 bases in between. The germline CDR1 and CDR2 sequences are SGDLS and YYNGEE. The CDR3 is CASTRTVSGNTIYF. Here the CDR3 DNA reads TGTGCCAGCACCAGGACAGTCTCTGGAAACACCATATATTTT.

The chain has TRBV5-1 and TRBJ2-1, with 11 nucleotides matching TRBD1. The CDR3 covers 14 residues. V shed 6 bases, J shed 6 bases, and the junction held 5 bases outside the gene matches. Germline CDR1 and CDR2: SGHRS and YFSETQ. The CDR3 spells CASTPGTGGNEQFF. The CDR3 DNA is TGCGCCAGCACCCCCGGGACAGGGGGCAATGAGCAGTTCTTC.

This clone was counted a single time. The V and J genes are TRBV7-9 and TRBJ2-2; 10 bases are shared with TRBD1. This CDR3 has 18 amino acids. The V gene's germline CDR1 is SEHNR and CDR2 FQNEAQ (reference sequence). J was trimmed by 0 bases and V by 5 bases; bases with no gene match: 9. The DNA for the CDR3 is TGTGCCAGCAGCCAGGGGACAGGGGCGATATCGAACACCGGGGAGCTGTTTTTT. Its protein product is CASSQGTGAISNTGELFF. Full variable domain (remainder filled in from reference TRBV7-9 and TRBJ2-2): DTGVSQNPRHKITKRGQNVTFRCDPISEHNRLYWYRQTLGQGPEFLTYFQNEAQLEKSRLLSDRFSAERPKGSFSTLEIQRTEQGDSAMYLCASSQGTGAISNTGELFFGEGSRLTVL.

This chain uses TRBV7-3 with TRBJ2-1; the match to TRBD2 covers 9 bases. The CDR3 consists of 16 residues. Germline CDR1 SGHTA, CDR2 FQGTGA. The V and J ends lost 1 base and 4 bases, in that order; junction bases with no gene match: 5. In DNA form, the CDR3 reads TGTGCCAGCAGCTTAATAGCGGGAGCAGGATACAATGAGCAGTTCTTC. Translating it yields CASSLIAGAGYNEQFF.

A word on this clone: Distinct nucleotide sequences in the sample also encode this CDR3. The rearrangement joins TRBV13 to TRBJ1-6; 9 bases map to TRBD1. The CDR3 totals 13 residues. CDR1 PRHDT and CDR2 FYEKMQ come from the germline V gene (reference sequence). With 6 bases clipped from V and 9 bases from J, the junction kept 3 bases outside the gene matches. The CDR3 DNA is TGTGCCAGCAGTCGGACAGGGGTTTCACCCCTCCACTTT. This codes for CASSRTGVSPLHF.

This clone was seen a few times. V usage is TRBV10-3 and J usage is TRBJ2-7; D possibly corresponds to TRBD2 (5 bases). Trimming stripped 3 bases from V and 0 bases from J, with 12 bases between. CDR3 size: 15 residues. Looked up from germline, CDR1 is ENHRY and CDR2 is SYGVKD. CDR3 amino acids: CAISDTGLSSYEQYF. The CDR3 region has the DNA TGTGCCATCAGTGACACCGGACTGAGCTCCTACGAGCAGTACTTC.

The chain joins TRBV4-1 to TRBJ1-5; 7 bases match TRBD1. CDR1 and CDR2 from the germline V gene are MGHRA and YSYEKL. This CDR3 is 16 amino acids long. The trim removed 3 bases at V and 2 bases at J, leaving 7 bases unmatched. This CDR3 reads CASSQRGQSGNQPQHF. Here the CDR3 DNA reads TGCGCCAGCAGCCAGAGGGGACAGTCGGGCAATCAGCCCCAGCATTTT.

The CDR3 DNA reads as TGTGCCAGCAGCCAAGGGTTGGCGGTAACGCAGTATTTT. Residues: CASSQGLAVTQYF. The chain uses TRBV3-1 (or the pseudogene TRBV3-2) and TRBJ2-3; D is ambiguous. V was shortened by 1 base and J by 9 bases, with 11 bases between the two germline ends. Germline V CDR1 and CDR2: LGHDT, YNNKEL (reference sequence). This CDR3 has 13 residues.

The chain joins TRBV7-3 to TRBJ2-3; D uncertain. This CDR3 comprises 15 residues. V gave up 1 base and J gave up 1 base, with 9 bases separating them. The germline gives CDR1 SGHTA, CDR2 FQGTGA. CDR3 DNA sequence: TGTGCCAGCAGCTTAATTGGCGGTCGCACAGATACGCAGTATTTT. Translation gives CASSLIGGRTDTQYF.

The V call is TRBV2, the J call TRBJ1-1; D call uncertain. Germline loops: CDR1 SNHLY, CDR2 FYNNEI. V was shortened by 3 bases and J by 1 base, with 6 bases between the two germline ends. The CDR3 is 13 amino acids. CDR3 nucleotides: TGTGCCAGCAGTGAGGCCAAGAACACTGAAGCTTTCTTT. It is translated as CASSEAKNTEAFF.